This T cell receptor (beta chain) was sequenced in a study of shared clonotypes between healthy human individuals. Study outcomes and limitations: A handful of donors had roughly 5% of their naive CD4 clonotypes in common. Large depth notwithstanding, sorted-subset sequencing proved incomplete by rarefaction. Larger estimated richness was generally recorded for naive subsets relative to memory subsets.

V was cut by 2 bases and J by 1 base, with 5 bases left in between. From germline, CDR1 is SGHNT and CDR2 YENEEA. This CDR3 region has 14 residues. Notes on this clone: Its antigen is currently unknown.

The deep-level immunoSEQ assay was used. Sequenced by immunoSEQ multiplex PCR; TCRdb stores in-frame clones only, minus some. The sample has 1.5 million to 1.9 million clones; under 99% are singletons. The receptor was derived from a man aged 25 to 45 in good health. Source material: naive CD4+ T cells sorted from blood. Subset described: CD45RA+ positively selected. The rearrangement uses TRBV11-3 and TRBJ2-2, with D perhaps matching TRBD1 (5 bases). The CDR3 DNA is TGTGCCAGCAGCTTACAGGGGAACACCGGGGAGCTGTTTTTT. It encodes CASSLQGNTGELFF.